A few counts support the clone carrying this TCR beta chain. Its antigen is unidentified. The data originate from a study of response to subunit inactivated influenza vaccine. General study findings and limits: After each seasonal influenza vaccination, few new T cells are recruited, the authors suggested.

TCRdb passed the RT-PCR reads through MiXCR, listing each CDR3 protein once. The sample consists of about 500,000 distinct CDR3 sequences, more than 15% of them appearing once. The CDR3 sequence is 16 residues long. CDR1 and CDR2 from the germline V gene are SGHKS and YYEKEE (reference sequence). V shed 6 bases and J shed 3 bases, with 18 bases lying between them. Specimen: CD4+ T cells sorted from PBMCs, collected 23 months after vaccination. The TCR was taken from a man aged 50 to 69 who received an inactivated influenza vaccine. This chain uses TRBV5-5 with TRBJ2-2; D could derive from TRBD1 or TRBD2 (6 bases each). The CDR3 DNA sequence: TGTGCCAGCACCCTACAGGGAGGAAGACACACCGGGGAGCTGTTTTTT. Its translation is CASTLQGGRHTGELFF. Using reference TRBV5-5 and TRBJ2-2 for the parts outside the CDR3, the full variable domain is DAGVTQSPTHLIKTRGQQVTLRCSPISGHKSVSWYQQVLGQGPQFIFQYYEKEERGRGNFPDRFSARQFPNYSSELNVNALLLGDSALYLCASTLQGGRHTGELFFGEGSRLTVL.